A single sample gave rise to the 15 T cell receptor beta chains below, sequenced in a study of persistence of HIV-infected CD4 T cells. For these receptors, no antigen is known. Cells were stimulated with CMV-infected fibroblast lysates at 10 ug/mL. Sorted nonresponding memory CD4+ T cells were CD40L-negative, CD69-negative, CD45RO-high. The libraries were made with immunoSEQ version 4 in survey mode. Produced via immunoSEQ multiplex PCR; TCRdb's table is partial and in-frame only. The table lists some 31,000 clones, roughly 80% of them singletons. Material: CD4+ T cells sorted from PBMCs after roughly 18-hour stimulation, obtained from a patient who received antiretroviral therapy. Receptors originate from an adult man with HIV who was CMV-seropositive.

J is TRBJ2-1 and V is TRBV3-1 (or the pseudogene TRBV3-2); the D is unclear. Trimming pared 3 bases from V and 0 bases from J, leaving 6 bases between. CDR1 and CDR2 from the germline V gene are LGHDT and YNNKEL (reference sequence). The CDR3 consists of 14 residues. The CDR3 DNA follows: TGTGCCAGCAGCCACCGGAGCTCCTACAATGAGCAGTTCTTC. The encoded protein is CASSHRSSYNEQFF.

This clone was counted between two and nine times. The chain is built from TRBV19 and TRBJ1-2, with 9 bases matching TRBD1. Unmatched junction bases numbered 14, after V lost 4 bases and J lost 8 bases. The CDR3 length is 16 residues. Germline lookup yields CDR1 LNHDA and CDR2 SQIVND (reference sequence). The CDR3 loop reads CASSKPGQGYNGGYTF. DNA of the CDR3: TGTGCCAGTAGTAAACCGGGACAGGGTTACAATGGCGGCTACACCTTC.

In nucleotides, the CDR3 is TGCGCCAGCAGCCAGGACAGGGGTGAAAAACTGTTTTTT. As protein: CASSQDRGEKLFF. The chain couples TRBV4-1 to TRBJ1-4, with 9 bases that match TRBD1. CDR1 and CDR2 (germline): MGHRA, YSYEKL. This CDR3 has 13 residues. V lost 3 bases and J lost 7; bases outside the gene matches: 0.

The chain combines TRBV5-1 with TRBJ1-5; tentative D call: TRBD1 (6 bases). The CDR3 is made up of 13 amino acids. Germline CDR1 SGHRS, CDR2 YFSETQ. Deletions cut 3 bases from V and 10 bases from J, with 14 bases between. CDR3 DNA sequence: TGCGCCAGCAGCTATGCCACAGGGAGCCCCCAGCATTTT. Amino acid sequence: CASSYATGSPQHF.

V gene TRBV6-5 combines with J gene TRBJ1-4, with D perhaps TRBD1 (5 bases). CDR1 and CDR2 from the germline V gene are MNHEY and SVGAGI. The CDR3 has 15 residues. V lost 7 bases, J lost 1 base, and 13 bases lay in between. The CDR3 bases are TGTGCCAGCAAGAGGGGCCCCGGAACTAATGAAAAACTGTTTTTT. Translated: CASKRGPGTNEKLFF.

The CDR3 loop reads CASSRRGQGYEQYF. The CDR3, as DNA: TGTGCCAGCAGCCGCCGTGGACAGGGGTACGAGCAGTACTTC. V gene TRBV6-2 or TRBV6-3 combines with J gene TRBJ2-7; 9 positions match TRBD1. The CDR3 loop spans 14 amino acids. Trimming took 6 bases from V and 4 from J; bases not matched to a gene: 7. From germline, CDR1 is MNHEY and CDR2 SVGEGT.

The J gene is TRBJ2-7, the V gene TRBV24-1, with 7 nucleotides matching TRBD1. The CDR3 loop spans 15 amino acids. Germline-derived CDR1 and CDR2 are KGHDR and SFDVKD. Losses at the gene ends were 2 bases for V and 3 bases for J; bases not matched to a gene: 6. Here the CDR3 DNA reads TGTGCCACCAGTGATTCTAGGACAGGCGGCTACGAGCAGTACTTC. Protein product: CATSDSRTGGYEQYF.

The chain has TRBV19 and TRBJ2-7; 10 nucleotides line up with TRBD1. Trimming removed 11 bases from V and 7 bases from J; junction bases left unmatched: 8. Germline CDR1 and CDR2: LNHDA and SQIVND (reference sequence). This CDR3 is built from 12 residues. The CDR3 nucleotides read TGTGCCTGCCGGAGGACAGGGGGGGAGCAGTACTTC. Amino acids: CACRRTGGEQYF.

The rearrangement joins TRBV28 to TRBJ1-5, with D possibly matching TRBD1 (6 bases). Trimming removed 6 bases from V and 3 bases from J, with 21 bases in between. Looked up from germline, CDR1 is MDHEN and CDR2 is SYDVKM. This CDR3 region has 17 residues. CDR3 region: CASSSSNTGLNNQPQHF. The CDR3 nucleotides are TGTGCCAGCAGCTCCTCCAATACAGGGCTCAACAATCAGCCCCAGCATTTT.

V usage is TRBV30 and J usage is TRBJ2-7; 8 bases line up with TRBD1. V lost 6 bases to trimming and J lost 4 bases; unmatched junction nucleotides: 5. Germline CDR1 and CDR2: GTSNPN and SVGIG (reference sequence). The CDR3 has 12 residues. This CDR3 reads CACGQGSYEQYF. Written as DNA, the CDR3 is TGTGCCTGTGGACAGGGAAGTTACGAGCAGTACTTC. Filled out from reference TRBV30 and TRBJ2-7, the complete variable domain reads SQTIHQWPATLVQPVGSPLSLECTVEGTSNPNLYWYRQAAGRGLQLLFYSVGIGQISSEVPQNLSASRPQDRQFILSSKKLLLSDSGFYLCACGQGSYEQYFGPGTRLTVT.

V gene TRBV5-4 combines with J gene TRBJ2-1; 10 bases line up with TRBD2. CDR1 and CDR2 (germline): SGHNT, YYREEE (reference sequence). The CDR3 extends over 17 amino acids. V shed 4 bases and J 5 bases; nucleotides not matched to a gene: 12. DNA for the CDR3: TGTGCCAGCAGCCCGGGGGGGTGGACTAGCGGACACAATGAGCAGTTCTTC. This gives the protein CASSPGGWTSGHNEQFF. The full variable domain, with the rest looked up from reference TRBV5-4 and TRBJ2-1, is ETGVTQSPTHLIKTRGQQVTLRCSSQSGHNTVSWYQQALGQGPQFIFQYYREEENGRGNFPPRFSGLQFPNYSSELNVNALELDDSALYLCASSPGGWTSGHNEQFFGPGTRLTVL.

The chain couples TRBV10-3 to TRBJ2-1, with 13 bases aligning to TRBD2. Germline values: CDR1 ENHRY, CDR2 SYGVKD. The CDR3 totals 14 residues. J was trimmed by 9 bases and V by 6 bases; bases with no gene match: 5. CDR3 in amino acids: CAIRAGTSGVEQFF. CDR3 in DNA: TGTGCCATCAGGGCCGGGACTAGCGGGGTTGAGCAGTTCTTC.

The rearrangement links TRBV6-5 to TRBJ2-2; either TRBD1 or TRBD2 may supply D (5 bases each). CDR1 and CDR2 from the germline V gene are MNHEY and SVGAGI. CDR3 length equals 13 residues. V lost 6 bases and J 8 bases, leaving 13 bases between the germline ends. This CDR3 reads CASSGTRYGELFF. CDR3 nucleotides: TGTGCCAGCAGCGGGACCCGCTATGGGGAGCTGTTTTTT.

V usage is TRBV5-4 and J usage is TRBJ1-1; TRBD1 matches 8 bases. CDR3 length: 12 residues. The V gene's germline CDR1 is SGHNT and CDR2 YYREEE (reference sequence). The V and J ends lost 4 bases and 10 bases, in that order; junction bases with no gene match: 6. CDR3 loop: CASSLDRAGAFF. Here the CDR3 DNA reads TGTGCCAGCAGCCTGGACAGGGCGGGAGCTTTCTTT.

The chain joins TRBV20-1 to TRBJ1-4; possibly TRBD1 for D (5 bases). V shed 3 bases and J shed 1 base, with 12 bases lying between them. The germline V gene has CDR1 DFQATT and CDR2 SNEGSKA (reference sequence). This CDR3 is built from 15 residues. As DNA, the CDR3 is TGCAGTGCTAGTCCAGGGTCGTTAACTAATGAAAAACTGTTTTTT. This codes for CSASPGSLTNEKLFF.